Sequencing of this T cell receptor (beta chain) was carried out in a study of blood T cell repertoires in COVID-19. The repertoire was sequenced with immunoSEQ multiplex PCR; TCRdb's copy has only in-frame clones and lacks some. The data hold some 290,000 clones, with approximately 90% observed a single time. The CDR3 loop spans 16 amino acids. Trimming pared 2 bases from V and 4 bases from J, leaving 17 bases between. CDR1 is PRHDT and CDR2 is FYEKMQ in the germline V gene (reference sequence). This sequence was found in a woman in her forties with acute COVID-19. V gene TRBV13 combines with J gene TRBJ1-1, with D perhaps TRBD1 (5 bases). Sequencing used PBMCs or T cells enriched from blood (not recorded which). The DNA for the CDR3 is TGTGCCAGCAGCTTAAGGTTCGCAGGGCTGGGCACTGAAGCTTTCTTT. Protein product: CASSLRFAGLGTEAFF.